One sample yielded the 13 T cell receptor beta chains listed below, sequenced in a study of cytomegalovirus exposure and HLA in healthy donors. A multiplex PCR was run with 60 Vbeta primers and 13 Jbeta primers. Generated by immunoSEQ multiplex PCR, the TCRdb table keeps only in-frame clones and is missing some. The data show 150,000 to 200,000 clones, approximately 12% seen once. Material: PBMCs. The receptors stem from a man aged 50 to 59 in good health and CMV-seropositive.

This rearrangement joins TRBV5-1 to TRBJ2-2, with no clear D. The V end was cut by 0 bases, the J end by 1 base, with 4 bases between. Germline V gene data show CDR1 as SGHRS and CDR2 as YFSETQ. This CDR3 spans 14 amino acids. The CDR3 is CASSLERNTGELFF. CDR3 DNA: TGCGCCAGCAGCTTGGAGCGGAACACCGGGGAGCTGTTTTTT.

The genes are TRBV7-3 and TRBJ2-5, with TRBD1 identical over 8 bases. Trimming removed 5 bases from V and 4 bases from J; junction bases left unmatched: 6. The CDR3 spans 14 residues. Germline V CDR1 and CDR2: SGHTA, FQGTGA. The CDR3 DNA reads TGTGCCAGCAGCCCCACTGACAGGGGAGAGACCCAGTACTTC. Its protein is CASSPTDRGETQYF.

This clone has only a few counts. The rearrangement uses TRBV7-6 and TRBJ2-2; 9 bases are shared with TRBD1. Germline trimming cut 5 bases from V and 8 bases from J; bases unmatched to any gene: 12. Germline V gene sequence: CDR1 SGHVS, CDR2 FNYEAQ. CDR3 length equals 16 residues. The DNA for the CDR3 is TGTGCCAGCAGCATACAGGGGGCTCAGGGTGTTGGGGAGCTGTTTTTT. As protein: CASSIQGAQGVGELFF. The complete variable domain, with remaining parts taken from reference TRBV7-6 and TRBJ2-2, reads GAGVSQSPRYKVTKRGQDVALRCDPISGHVSLYWYRQALGQGPEFLTYFNYEAQQDKSGLPNDRFSAERPEGSISTLTIQRTEQRDSAMYRCASSIQGAQGVGELFFGEGSRLTVL.

This clone was observed a few times. V and J are TRBV7-8 and TRBJ1-6; D gene uncertain. This CDR3 is 15 amino acids long. V was shortened by 1 base and J by 4 bases, with 8 bases between the two germline ends. In germline, CDR1 is SGHVS, CDR2 FQNEAQ. Here the CDR3 reads CASSLGQKYNSPLHF. The CDR3 DNA is TGTGCCAGCAGCTTAGGGCAGAAGTATAATTCACCCCTCCACTTT.

A few counts support this clone. This sequence joins TRBV4-3 and TRBJ1-2; D unresolved. CDR3 length: 13 residues. The ends were cut back, 0 bases at V and 8 bases at J, with 10 bases in the middle. CDR1 is LGHNA and CDR2 is YSLEER in the germline V gene. CDR3 amino acids: CASSQDPRSGYTF. The CDR3, as DNA: TGCGCCAGCAGCCAAGATCCCAGGTCGGGCTACACCTTC.

This clone was detected a few times. This sequence joins TRBV4-2 and TRBJ1-4; the D is unclear. The CDR3 consists of 13 residues. The germline gives CDR1 LGHNA, CDR2 YNFKEQ. The germline V and J ends were trimmed by 3 bases and 7 bases, with 9 bases remaining between them. The CDR3 bases are TGTGCCAGCAGCCAGTCAGGCCGTGAAAAACTGTTTTTT. This translates into CASSQSGREKLFF.

The CDR3 nucleotides are TGCGCCAGCAGCGCCGGACAGGGGGCGATCACTGGAAACACCATATATTTT. Its protein is CASSAGQGAITGNTIYF. This sequence joins TRBV5-1 and TRBJ1-3, with 11 bases lining up with TRBD1. Trimming removed 4 bases from V and 2 bases from J; junction bases left unmatched: 8. Germline V gives CDR1 SGHRS, CDR2 YFSETQ. This CDR3 has 17 residues.

This clone came up a few times. The J gene is TRBJ1-6, the V gene TRBV9; 9 bases agree with TRBD1. Germline V gene sequence: CDR1 SGDLS, CDR2 YYNGEE. Trimming removed 2 bases from V and 7 bases from J; junction bases left unmatched: 4. The CDR3 loop spans 15 amino acids. The CDR3 reads CASSVEGTGNSPLHF. The CDR3 bases are TGTGCCAGCAGCGTCGAGGGGACAGGGAATTCACCCCTCCACTTT. Looking up the rest from reference TRBV9 and TRBJ1-6 gives the full variable domain: DSGVTQTPKHLITATGQRVTLRCSPRSGDLSVYWYQQSLDQGLQFLIQYYNGEERAKGNILERFSAQQFPDLHSELNLSSLELGDSALYFCASSVEGTGNSPLHFGNGTRLTVT.

The chain is built from TRBV11-2 and TRBJ1-2; TRBD1 is a possible D gene (6 bases). Germline V gene data show CDR1 as SGHAT and CDR2 as FQNNGV. The length of the CDR3 is 17 residues. V was pared by 0 bases and J by 3 bases, with 17 bases between. The CDR3 region has the DNA TGTGCCAGCAGCTTAGATCCCCAGGGGCGGCGAGACTATGGCTACACCTTC. Protein product: CASSLDPQGRRDYGYTF.

This clone occurred a few times. The V call is TRBV9, the J call TRBJ2-1; TRBD2 matches at 10 bases. The CDR3 is 16 residues long. After removal of 0 bases from V and 7 bases from J, the junction contained 7 bases not matched to a gene. Germline assignment: CDR1 SGDLS and CDR2 YYNGEE. The CDR3: CASSVAPSGGVNEQFF. CDR3 DNA: TGTGCCAGCAGCGTAGCCCCTAGCGGGGGTGTGAATGAGCAGTTCTTC. Based on the CDR3 plus reference TRBV9 and TRBJ2-1, the full variable domain is DSGVTQTPKHLITATGQRVTLRCSPRSGDLSVYWYQQSLDQGLQFLIQYYNGEERAKGNILERFSAQQFPDLHSELNLSSLELGDSALYFCASSVAPSGGVNEQFFGPGTRLTVL.

V usage is TRBV6-6 and J usage is TRBJ1-1, with 7 nucleotides matching TRBD1. The length of the CDR3 is 16 residues. From germline, CDR1 is MNHNY and CDR2 SVGAGI (reference sequence). Losses at the gene ends were 6 bases for V and 1 base for J; bases not matched to a gene: 11. CDR3 residues: CASSSLLTGSNTEAFF. The CDR3 DNA reads TGTGCCAGCAGCTCCCTCTTGACAGGGTCGAACACTGAAGCTTTCTTT.

The chain has TRBV5-5 and TRBJ1-2, with 7 bases that match TRBD1. Per the germline V gene, CDR1 is SGHKS and CDR2 is YYEKEE (reference sequence). J was trimmed by 4 bases and V by 4 bases; bases with no gene match: 10. There are 15 residues in the CDR3. The CDR3 protein is CASSPSGTESYGYTF. The CDR3 region has the DNA TGTGCCAGCAGCCCATCCGGGACAGAGTCCTATGGCTACACCTTC. The entire variable domain, with the rest obtained from reference TRBV5-5 and TRBJ1-2, is as follows: DAGVTQSPTHLIKTRGQQVTLRCSPISGHKSVSWYQQVLGQGPQFIFQYYEKEERGRGNFPDRFSARQFPNYSSELNVNALLLGDSALYLCASSPSGTESYGYTFGSGTRLTVV.

This clone was recorded a few times. The CDR3 DNA reads TGCGCCAGCAGCTCCGGGGTTGGGAACACCATATATTTT. Its protein is CASSSGVGNTIYF. The V call is TRBV5-1, the J call TRBJ1-3; no firm D call. The CDR3 contains 13 residues. Per the germline V gene, CDR1 is SGHRS and CDR2 is YFSETQ. V lost 3 bases and J 7 bases, leaving 11 bases between the germline ends.